Below, 9 T cell receptor beta chains from the same sample are listed, as sequenced in a study of T-cell reconstitution after alpha-beta-depleted transplantation in children (TCRdb year 2016). Receptor amplification or capture employed PCR. The sequencing machine was an Illumina HiSeq 2500. TCR libraries were prepared with molecular barcoding, using unique molecular identifiers to normalize TCRbeta repertoire quantification. The raw public reads went through TCRdb reprocessing: fastp at Q25, MiXCR clone calling, in-frame beta chains kept. Each entry is one CDR3 protein sequence, shown with its most common DNA and genes. The sample contains fewer than 500,000 distinct CDR3 sequences, about 40% of them found a single time. The ten top clones hold roughly 27% of the sample. The sample's treatment or condition, from its label and the paper: allogeneic hematopoietic cell transplantation with graft depleted of TCRalphabeta T cells and CD19 B cells.

This material consisted of PBMCs, taken before TCRalphabeta/CD19-depleted stem cell transplant. These receptors were taken from a girl aged 2 to 10 with aplastic anemia, due to receive a stem cell transplant.

The gene calls are TRBV5-1 and TRBJ1-1, with 8 nucleotides matching TRBD1. The V gene end was trimmed by 4 bases and the J gene end by 1 base; junction bases not matched to a gene: 6. The germline CDR1 and CDR2 sequences are SGHRS and YFSETQ. The CDR3 runs to 15 residues. The CDR3 DNA reads as TGCGCCAGCAGCGTAACCGGGACAGGGAACACTGAAGCTTTCTTT. As protein: CASSVTGTGNTEAFF.

The CDR3 protein is CASSLGWGDNSPLHF. The CDR3 nucleotides read TGTGCCAGCAGCTTAGGGTGGGGGGACAATTCACCCCTCCACTTT. This chain links TRBV11-2 with TRBJ1-6; a possible D gene is TRBD1 (5 bases). V was trimmed by 1 base and J by 7 bases, leaving 11 bases between them. There are 15 residues in the CDR3. The germline V gene encodes CDR1 SGHAT and CDR2 FQNNGV.

This chain uses TRBV5-1 with TRBJ2-5, with D perhaps matching TRBD1 or TRBD2 (5 bases each). The ends were cut back, 1 base at V and 5 bases at J, with 18 bases in the middle. This CDR3 has 16 residues. Per the germline V gene, CDR1 is SGHRS and CDR2 is YFSETQ. CDR3 sequence: CASSLLGVSGSETQYF. As DNA, the CDR3 is TGCGCCAGCAGCTTGTTGGGGGTGAGCGGATCGGAGACCCAGTACTTC.

This clonotype was counted a few times. This chain links TRBV18 with TRBJ2-6; 7 bases align to TRBD1. Germline V gives CDR1 KGHSH, CDR2 LQKENI. Losses at the gene ends were 4 bases for V and 4 bases for J; bases not matched to a gene: 7. This CDR3 has 16 amino acids. As DNA, the CDR3 is TGTGCCAGCTCACTTCGACAGGGTGCCGGGGCCAACGTCCTGACTTTC. As protein: CASSLRQGAGANVLTF. Full variable domain (outside the CDR3, taken from reference TRBV18 and TRBJ2-6): NAGVMQNPRHLVRRRGQEARLRCSPMKGHSHVYWYRQLPEEGLKFMVYLQKENIIDESGMPKERFSAEFPKEGPSILRIQQVVRGDSAAYFCASSLRQGAGANVLTFGAGSRLTVL.

The V gene is TRBV20-1, the J gene TRBJ2-1; 10 nucleotides agree with TRBD2. V dropped 4 bases and J dropped 3; count of bases not matched to a gene: 3. Germline V gene sequence: CDR1 DFQATT, CDR2 SNEGSKA (reference sequence). The CDR3 consists of 14 residues. The chain's CDR3 is CSATLAGVYNEQFF. CDR3 nucleotides: TGCAGTGCTACCCTAGCGGGGGTCTACAATGAGCAGTTCTTC.

This clonotype was observed a handful of times. The chain uses TRBV5-6 and TRBJ1-1; 9 positions agree with TRBD1. Germline V gives CDR1 SGHDT, CDR2 YYEEEE. The CDR3 is made up of 16 amino acids. V trimming: 5 bases; J trimming: 3 bases; junction bases outside the gene matches: 11. As DNA, the CDR3 is TGTGCCAGCAGGTCCCTTTTAGGGGACAGGGACACTGAAGCTTTCTTT. Protein product: CASRSLLGDRDTEAFF.

The J gene is TRBJ2-1, the V gene TRBV28; D gene unclear. The germline gives CDR1 MDHEN, CDR2 SYDVKM. The CDR3 consists of 12 residues. V dropped 6 bases and J dropped 9 bases, with 12 bases sitting between them. For the CDR3, the DNA is TGTGCCAGCAGCCCCCTCGTAGGTGAGCAGTTCTTC. This gives the protein CASSPLVGEQFF. Full variable domain (outside the CDR3, taken from reference TRBV28 and TRBJ2-1): DVKVTQSSRYLVKRTGEKVFLECVQDMDHENMFWYRQDPGLGLRLIYFSYDVKMKEKGDIPEGYSVSREKKERFSLILESASTNQTSMYLCASSPLVGEQFFGPGTRLTVL.

Only a few counts were recorded for this clonotype. The chain is built from TRBV6-6 and TRBJ2-2; D unresolved. The CDR3 has 12 amino acids. Per germline, CDR1 MNHNY and CDR2 SVGAGI (reference sequence). The V end was cut by 2 bases, the J end by 5 bases, with 3 bases between. The CDR3 DNA follows: TGTGCCAGCAGTTACAGTACCGGGGAGCTGTTTTTT. Protein sequence: CASSYSTGELFF.

This chain uses TRBV29-1 with TRBJ1-1, with no clear D. Trimming took 4 bases from V and 1 from J, leaving 16 bases between them. Germline V gene data show CDR1 as SQVTM and CDR2 as ANQGSEA. CDR3 size: 15 residues. The CDR3 DNA reads as TGCAGCGTTGGGCCCGGGCCCCACCCGAACACTGAAGCTTTCTTT. This gives the protein CSVGPGPHPNTEAFF.